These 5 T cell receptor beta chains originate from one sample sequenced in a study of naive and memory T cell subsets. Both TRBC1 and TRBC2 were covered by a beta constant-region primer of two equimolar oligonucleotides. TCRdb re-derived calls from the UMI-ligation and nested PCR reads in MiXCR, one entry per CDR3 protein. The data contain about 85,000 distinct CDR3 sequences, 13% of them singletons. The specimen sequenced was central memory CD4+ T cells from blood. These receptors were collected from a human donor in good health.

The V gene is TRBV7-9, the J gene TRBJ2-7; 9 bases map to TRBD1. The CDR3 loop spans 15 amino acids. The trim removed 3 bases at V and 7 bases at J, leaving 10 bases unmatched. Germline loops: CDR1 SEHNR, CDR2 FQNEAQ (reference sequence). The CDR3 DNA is TGTGCCAGCAGCTTTTGGGCGGGACAGGGAGATGAGCAGTACTTC. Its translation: CASSFWAGQGDEQYF.

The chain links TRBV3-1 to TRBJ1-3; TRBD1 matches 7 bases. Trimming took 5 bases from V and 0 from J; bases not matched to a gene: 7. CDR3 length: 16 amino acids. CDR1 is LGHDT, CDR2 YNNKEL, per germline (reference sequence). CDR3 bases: TGTGCCAGCAGCAAGGCGGACAGGTTCTCTGGAAACACCATATATTTT. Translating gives CASSKADRFSGNTIYF.

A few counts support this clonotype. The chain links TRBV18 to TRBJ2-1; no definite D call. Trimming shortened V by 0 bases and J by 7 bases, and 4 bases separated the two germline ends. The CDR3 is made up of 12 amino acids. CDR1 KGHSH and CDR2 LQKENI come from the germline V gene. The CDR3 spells CASSPPRNEQFF. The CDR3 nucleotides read TGTGCCAGCTCACCACCCAGGAATGAGCAGTTCTTC.

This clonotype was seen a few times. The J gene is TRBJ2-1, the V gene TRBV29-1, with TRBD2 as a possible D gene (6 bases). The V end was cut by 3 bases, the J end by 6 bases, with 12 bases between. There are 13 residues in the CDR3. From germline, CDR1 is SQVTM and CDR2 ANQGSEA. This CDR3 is CSVDVLATNEQFF. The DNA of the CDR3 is TGCAGCGTTGACGTACTAGCCACCAATGAGCAGTTCTTC.

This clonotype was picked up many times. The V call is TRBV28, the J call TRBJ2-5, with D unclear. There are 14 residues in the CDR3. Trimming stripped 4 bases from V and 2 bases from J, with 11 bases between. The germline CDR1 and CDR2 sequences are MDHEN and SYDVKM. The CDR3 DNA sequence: TGTGCCAGCAGTTATCCCCCGAGACAAGAGACCCAGTACTTC. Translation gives CASSYPPRQETQYF. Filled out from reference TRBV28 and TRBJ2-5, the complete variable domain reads DVKVTQSSRYLVKRTGEKVFLECVQDMDHENMFWYRQDPGLGLRLIYFSYDVKMKEKGDIPEGYSVSREKKERFSLILESASTNQTSMYLCASSYPPRQETQYFGPGTRLLVL.